This T cell receptor beta chain was found in a study of T cells in Graves' hyperthyroidism and ophthalmopathy. Findings and limits, study-wide: The authors' 13 V-J model separated ophthalmopathy from stable hyperthyroidism.

Hyperthyroidism was newly diagnosed in patients aged 18 to 65 (duration under 2 months). Authors of the study amplified TCR beta CDR3 regions from RNA transcripts. The HTBI set primed first-round TCR CDR3 RT-PCR. MiXCR was run by TCRdb on the multiplex PCR reads, yielding one entry per CDR3 protein. The sample has 200,000 to 250,000 distinct CDR3 sequences, roughly 17% seen once. This clonotype was picked up many times. What it binds is not known. Germline CDR1 reads SGHTA; CDR2 reads FQGTGA. This CDR3 is 13 amino acids long. V was pared by 0 bases and J by 8 bases, with 8 bases between. The sample consisted of blood. J is TRBJ2-1 and V is TRBV7-3; D is ambiguous. The sequence was collected from a man aged 45-60 years with Graves' hyperthyroidism. The CDR3 protein is CASSLTRRDEQFF. The CDR3 DNA reads TGTGCCAGCAGCTTAACCCGCCGGGATGAGCAGTTCTTC.